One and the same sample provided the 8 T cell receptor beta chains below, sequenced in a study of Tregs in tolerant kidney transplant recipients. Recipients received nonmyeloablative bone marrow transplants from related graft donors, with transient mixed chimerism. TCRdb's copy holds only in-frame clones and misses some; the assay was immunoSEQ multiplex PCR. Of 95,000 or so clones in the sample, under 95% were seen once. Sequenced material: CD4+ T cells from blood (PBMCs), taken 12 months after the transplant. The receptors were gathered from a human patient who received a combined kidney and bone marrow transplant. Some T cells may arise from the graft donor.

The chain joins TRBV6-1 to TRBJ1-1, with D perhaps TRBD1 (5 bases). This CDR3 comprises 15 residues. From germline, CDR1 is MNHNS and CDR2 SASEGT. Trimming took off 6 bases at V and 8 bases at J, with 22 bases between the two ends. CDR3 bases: TGTGCCAGCAGGCTAGGGGCCGCCATGGGGGGGGAAGCTTTCTTT. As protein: CASRLGAAMGGEAFF.

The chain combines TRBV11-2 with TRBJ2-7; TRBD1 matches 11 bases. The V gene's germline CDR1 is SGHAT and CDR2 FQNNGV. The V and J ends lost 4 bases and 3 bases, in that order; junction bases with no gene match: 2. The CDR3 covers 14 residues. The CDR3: CASSWTGGFYEQYF. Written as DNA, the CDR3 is TGTGCCAGCAGCTGGACAGGGGGCTTCTACGAGCAGTACTTC.

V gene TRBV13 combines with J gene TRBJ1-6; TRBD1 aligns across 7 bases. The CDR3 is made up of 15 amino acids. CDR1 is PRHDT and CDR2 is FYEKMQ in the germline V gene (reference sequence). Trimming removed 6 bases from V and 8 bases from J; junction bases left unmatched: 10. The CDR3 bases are TGTGCCAGCAGGGAGAGAGGGGGCCTGGATTCACCCCTCCACTTT. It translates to CASRERGGLDSPLHF.

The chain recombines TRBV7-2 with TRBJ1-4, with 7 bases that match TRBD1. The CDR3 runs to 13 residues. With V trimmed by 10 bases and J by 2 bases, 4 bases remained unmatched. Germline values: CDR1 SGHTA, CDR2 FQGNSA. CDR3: CATGQLTNEKLFF. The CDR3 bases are TGTGCCACGGGACAGCTTACTAATGAAAAACTGTTTTTT. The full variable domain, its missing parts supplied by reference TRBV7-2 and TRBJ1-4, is GAGVSQSPSNKVTEKGKDVELRCDPISGHTALYWYRQSLGQGLEFLIYFQGNSAPDKSGLPSDRFSAERTGGSVSTLTIQRTQQEDSAVYLCATGQLTNEKLFFGSGTQLSVL.

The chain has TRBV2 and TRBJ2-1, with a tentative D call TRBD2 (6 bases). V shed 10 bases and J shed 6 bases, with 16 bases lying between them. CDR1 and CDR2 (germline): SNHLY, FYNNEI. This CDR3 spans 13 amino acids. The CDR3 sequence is CATSGLLGNEQFF. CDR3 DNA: TGTGCCACCTCAGGACTATTGGGCAATGAGCAGTTCTTC.

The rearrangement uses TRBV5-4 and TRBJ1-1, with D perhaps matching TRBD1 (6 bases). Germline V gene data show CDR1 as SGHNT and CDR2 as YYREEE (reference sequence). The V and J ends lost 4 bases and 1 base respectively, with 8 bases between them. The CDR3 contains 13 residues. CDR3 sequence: CASSTRGNTEAFF. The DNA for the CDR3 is TGTGCCAGCAGCACCAGGGGGAACACTGAAGCTTTCTTT.

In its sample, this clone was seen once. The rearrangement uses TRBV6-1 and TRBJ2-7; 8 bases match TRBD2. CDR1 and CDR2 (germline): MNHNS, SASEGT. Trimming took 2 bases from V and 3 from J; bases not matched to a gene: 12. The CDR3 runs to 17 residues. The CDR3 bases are TGTGCCAGCAGTGAATACGGTTCAGCGGGAGTCCGCTACGAGCAGTACTTC. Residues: CASSEYGSAGVRYEQYF.

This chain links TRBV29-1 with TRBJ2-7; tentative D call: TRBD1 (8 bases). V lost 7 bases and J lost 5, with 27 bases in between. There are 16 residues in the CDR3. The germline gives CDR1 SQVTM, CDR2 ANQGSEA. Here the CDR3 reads CSEEGQGGAGNDEQYF. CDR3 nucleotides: TGCAGCGAGGAAGGACAGGGAGGGGCAGGAAACGACGAGCAGTACTTC.